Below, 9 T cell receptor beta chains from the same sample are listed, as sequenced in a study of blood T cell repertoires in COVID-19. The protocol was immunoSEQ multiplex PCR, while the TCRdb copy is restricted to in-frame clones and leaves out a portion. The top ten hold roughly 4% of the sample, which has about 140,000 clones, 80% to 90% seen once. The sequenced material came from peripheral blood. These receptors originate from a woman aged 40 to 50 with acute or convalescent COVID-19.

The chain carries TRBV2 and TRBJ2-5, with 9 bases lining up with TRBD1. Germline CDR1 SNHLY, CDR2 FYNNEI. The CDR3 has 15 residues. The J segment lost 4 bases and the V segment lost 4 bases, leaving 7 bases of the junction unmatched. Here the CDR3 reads CASSGQGVGVETQYF. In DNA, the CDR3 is TGTGCCAGCAGTGGACAGGGGGTAGGAGTAGAGACCCAGTACTTC.

CDR3 amino acids: CASSKRTDRQDNEQFF. The CDR3 nucleotides read TGTGCCAGCAGTAAAAGGACCGACAGGCAGGACAATGAGCAGTTCTTC. The V and J genes are TRBV27 and TRBJ2-1, with D maybe TRBD1 (6 bases). The germline V gene encodes CDR1 MNHEY and CDR2 SMNVEV (reference sequence). CDR3 length: 16 residues. Trimming removed 5 bases at V and 5 bases at J, with 19 bases between.

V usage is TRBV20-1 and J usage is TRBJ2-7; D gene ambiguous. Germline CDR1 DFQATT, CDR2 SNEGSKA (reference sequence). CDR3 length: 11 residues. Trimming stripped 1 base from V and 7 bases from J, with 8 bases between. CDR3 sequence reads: CSARALREQYF. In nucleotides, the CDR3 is TGCAGTGCTAGAGCCCTACGGGAGCAGTACTTC.

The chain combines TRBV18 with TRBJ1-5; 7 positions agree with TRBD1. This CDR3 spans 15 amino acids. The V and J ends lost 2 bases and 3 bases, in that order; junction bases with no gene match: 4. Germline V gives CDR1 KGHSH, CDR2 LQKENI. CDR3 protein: CASSPGQVINQPQHF. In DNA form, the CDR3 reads TGTGCCAGCTCACCAGGACAGGTTATCAATCAGCCCCAGCATTTT.

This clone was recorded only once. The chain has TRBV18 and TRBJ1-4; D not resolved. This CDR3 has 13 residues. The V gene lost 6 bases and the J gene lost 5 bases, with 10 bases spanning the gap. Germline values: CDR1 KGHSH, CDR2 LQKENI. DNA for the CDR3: TGTGCCAGCTCTGAACTGAGGAATGAAAAACTGTTTTTT. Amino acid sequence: CASSELRNEKLFF. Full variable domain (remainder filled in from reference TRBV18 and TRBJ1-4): NAGVMQNPRHLVRRRGQEARLRCSPMKGHSHVYWYRQLPEEGLKFMVYLQKENIIDESGMPKERFSAEFPKEGPSILRIQQVVRGDSAAYFCASSELRNEKLFFGSGTQLSVL.

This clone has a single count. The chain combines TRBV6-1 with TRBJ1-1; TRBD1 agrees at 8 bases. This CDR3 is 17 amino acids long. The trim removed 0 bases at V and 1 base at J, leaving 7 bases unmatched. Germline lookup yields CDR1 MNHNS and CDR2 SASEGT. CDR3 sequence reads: CASSEAEGDRGNTEAFF. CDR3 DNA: TGTGCCAGCAGTGAAGCGGAGGGAGACAGGGGGAACACTGAAGCTTTCTTT.

Here the CDR3 DNA reads TGTGCCAGCAGCCTGGGAGGGGGGAACACTGAAGCTTTCTTT. Protein sequence: CASSLGGGNTEAFF. This rearrangement joins TRBV3-1 (or the pseudogene TRBV3-2) to TRBJ1-1; the D gene is possibly TRBD1 (6 bases). Trimming took 4 bases from V and 1 from J, leaving 10 bases between them. This CDR3 comprises 14 residues. Germline-derived CDR1 and CDR2 are LGHDT and YNNKEL (reference sequence).

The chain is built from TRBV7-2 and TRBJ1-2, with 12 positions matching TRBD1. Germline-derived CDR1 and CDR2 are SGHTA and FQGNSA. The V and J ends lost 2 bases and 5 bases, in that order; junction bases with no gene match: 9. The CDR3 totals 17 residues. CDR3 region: CASSLKGTGGLGYGYTF. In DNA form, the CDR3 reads TGTGCCAGCAGCTTAAAGGGGACAGGGGGCCTTGGGTATGGCTACACCTTC.

The CDR3 is CASSLEAGVGEKLFF. CDR3 DNA sequence: TGTGCCAGCAGTTTAGAGGCAGGGGTCGGAGAAAAACTGTTTTTT. V usage is TRBV27 and J usage is TRBJ1-4; D is perhaps TRBD1 (6 bases). V lost 2 bases and J lost 8, with 15 bases in between. This CDR3 has 15 residues. Germline assignment: CDR1 MNHEY and CDR2 SMNVEV (reference sequence).